This entry is about one T cell receptor (beta chain). The trim removed 7 bases at V and 4 bases at J, leaving 6 bases unmatched. Looked up from germline, CDR1 is MNHEY and CDR2 is SVGAGI. This CDR3 has 13 residues. The sample belongs to a study of shared clonotypes between healthy human individuals. Libraries were prepared by immunoSEQ multiplex PCR; TCRdb keeps only in-frame clonotypes and omits some of them. The sample has about 680,000 clones, around 73% seen once. The V and J genes are TRBV6-5 and TRBJ1-2; TRBD1 matches at 7 bases. The sequence was collected from a woman in her twenties or thirties in good health. Sequencing was carried out using memory CD4+ T cells sorted from blood. Subset given: CD45RA-negative fraction. This CDR3 reads CASTRGQAYGYTF. The CDR3 coding sequence is TGTGCCAGCACCCGAGGACAGGCCTATGGCTACACCTTC.